The 18 T cell receptor beta chains listed next were all sequenced from one sample in a study of chemoradiotherapy in HPV16-positive cancers. The protocol was immunoSEQ multiplex PCR, while the TCRdb copy is restricted to in-frame clones and leaves out a portion. Counted here are about 5,400 clones, 85% occurring once; the ten biggest clones make up under 10%. Specimen: tumor tissue, collected from a patient who underwent chemoradiotherapy. Receptors were obtained from a human donor with HPV-associated anogenital cancer.

The chain links TRBV27 to TRBJ2-5; possibly TRBD1 for D (6 bases). The germline V gene encodes CDR1 MNHEY and CDR2 SMNVEV (reference sequence). The CDR3 has 15 amino acids. Trimming removed 2 bases at V and 4 bases at J, with 14 bases between. In DNA form, the CDR3 reads TGTGCCAGCAGTTTAGGACAGCAAGGGGGAGAGACCCAGTACTTC. Translated, it gives CASSLGQQGGETQYF.

V gene TRBV6-1 combines with J gene TRBJ2-1; the match to TRBD1 covers 8 bases. Germline CDR1 and CDR2: MNHNS and SASEGT. Trimming removed 6 bases from V and 9 bases from J; junction bases left unmatched: 10. The CDR3 runs to 14 residues. The CDR3 coding sequence is TGTGCCAGCAGGTCCAGGGGGCTTGAGTTTGAGCAGTTCTTC. Translating it yields CASRSRGLEFEQFF.

The chain combines TRBV18 with TRBJ1-5; D ambiguous. Germline CDR1 and CDR2: KGHSH and LQKENI. V was clipped by 4 bases and J by 4 bases, with 11 bases between them. The CDR3 is 14 amino acids. Here the CDR3 reads CASSLQRANQPQHF. The CDR3 DNA reads as TGTGCCAGCTCACTTCAGAGGGCGAATCAGCCCCAGCATTTT. The full variable domain, its missing parts supplied by reference TRBV18 and TRBJ1-5, is NAGVMQNPRHLVRRRGQEARLRCSPMKGHSHVYWYRQLPEEGLKFMVYLQKENIIDESGMPKERFSAEFPKEGPSILRIQQVVRGDSAAYFCASSLQRANQPQHFGDGTRLSIL.

The chain is built from TRBV7-9 and TRBJ1-5, with a weak D call TRBD1 (5 bases). CDR3 length: 17 amino acids. V was shortened by 8 bases and J by 0 bases, with 20 bases between the two germline ends. Germline lookup yields CDR1 SEHNR and CDR2 FQNEAQ (reference sequence). The CDR3 nucleotides read TGTGCCAGCTACCTACTGGTGGGGGTCTATAGCAATCAGCCCCAGCATTTT. Encoded protein: CASYLLVGVYSNQPQHF.

The chain joins TRBV6-1 to TRBJ2-3, with TRBD2 matching 7 bases. V was pared by 7 bases and J by 0 bases, with 7 bases of the junction left unmatched. The length of the CDR3 is 15 residues. Looked up from germline, CDR1 is MNHNS and CDR2 is SASEGT. CDR3 DNA sequence: TGTGCCAGCATTCGAGCGGGGCAAAGCACAGATACGCAGTATTTT. Protein: CASIRAGQSTDTQYF.

The chain uses TRBV7-9 and TRBJ2-3, with 7 bases matching TRBD2. The CDR3 is 12 amino acids. CDR1 is SEHNR and CDR2 is FQNEAQ in the germline V gene (reference sequence). Here the CDR3 reads CGSGGTTDTQYF. CDR3 DNA sequence: TGTGGGTCGGGGGGAACCACAGATACGCAGTATTTT.

The chain is built from TRBV5-5 and TRBJ1-4; D is unresolved. The germline V gene has CDR1 SGHKS and CDR2 YYEKEE (reference sequence). The CDR3 consists of 16 residues. The V and J ends lost 0 bases and 8 bases respectively, with 17 bases between them. The CDR3 DNA reads as TGTGCCAGCAGCTTGGTGCCCGGATTCGGGGAGGAAAAACTGTTTTTT. This codes for CASSLVPGFGEEKLFF.

The chain carries TRBV7-2 and TRBJ2-1; 10 bases line up with TRBD2. Germline values: CDR1 SGHTA, CDR2 FQGNSA. The CDR3 spans 19 residues. Unmatched junction bases numbered 13, after V lost 5 bases and J lost 0 bases. CDR3 loop: CASSRPPQLAGPSYNEQFF. The CDR3, as DNA: TGTGCCAGCAGCCGTCCACCTCAACTAGCGGGGCCCTCCTACAATGAGCAGTTCTTC.

The chain has TRBV10-1 and TRBJ2-7; unclear D gene. V shed 4 bases and J shed 6 bases, with 7 bases lying between them. The CDR3 loop spans 11 amino acids. Germline CDR1 is WNHNN and CDR2 is SYGVQD (reference sequence). The CDR3: CASSASSEQYV. The CDR3 nucleotides are TGCGCCAGCAGTGCGAGCTCCGAGCAGTACGTC.

The V call is TRBV9, the J call TRBJ2-7; TRBD2 agrees at 10 bases. Trimming at V came to 0 bases and at J to 2 bases, leaving 5 bases not matched to a gene. This CDR3 spans 16 amino acids. Germline V CDR1 and CDR2: SGDLS, YYNGEE. CDR3 in amino acids: CASSVVITSGAYEQYV. The CDR3 bases are TGTGCCAGCAGCGTAGTTATAACTAGCGGGGCCTACGAGCAGTACGTC.

The sample holds a few counts of this clone. J is TRBJ2-5 and V is TRBV5-1, with 8 positions matching TRBD2. Germline trimming cut 4 bases from V and 2 bases from J; bases unmatched to any gene: 4. The germline V gene has CDR1 SGHRS and CDR2 YFSETQ. This CDR3 region has 14 residues. The CDR3: CASSGLAGQETQYF. The CDR3 region has the DNA TGCGCCAGCAGCGGATTAGCGGGGCAAGAGACCCAGTACTTC.

V and J are TRBV29-1 and TRBJ2-5; 10 bases line up with TRBD2. The J call is in doubt because the DNA end fits TRBJ2-7 better. The CDR3 covers 15 residues. Germline V gene sequence: CDR1 SQVTM, CDR2 ANQGSEA. CDR3 loop: CSVGQGTSAKYEQYF. CDR3 sequence (DNA): TGCAGCGTTGGACAAGGGACTAGCGCGAAGTACGAGCAGTACTTC.

The rearrangement joins TRBV11-3 to TRBJ2-7; 8 nucleotides align to TRBD1. CDR3 length: 15 amino acids. V lost 5 bases, J lost 2 bases, and 8 bases stayed unmatched. Germline loops: CDR1 SGHNT, CDR2 YENEEA. DNA of the CDR3: TGTGCCAGCAGCCCCGGACAGGGAAAGGCCTACGAGCAGTACTTC. Translating it yields CASSPGQGKAYEQYF. The full variable domain, with the rest looked up from reference TRBV11-3 and TRBJ2-7, is EAGVVQSPRYKIIEKKQPVAFWCNPISGHNTLYWYLQNLGQGPELLIRYENEEAVDDSQLPKDRFSAERLKGVDSTLKIQPAELGDSAVYLCASSPGQGKAYEQYFGPGTRLTVT.

V and J are TRBV9 and TRBJ2-3, with a tentative D call TRBD2 (7 bases). Between the trimmed V and J ends, which lost 3 bases and 0 bases, there was a span of 14 bases. The CDR3 totals 16 residues. Germline CDR1 SGDLS, CDR2 YYNGEE. This CDR3 is CASSARGGPSTDTQYF. The DNA for the CDR3 is TGTGCCAGCAGCGCTAGGGGGGGCCCTAGCACAGATACGCAGTATTTT.

The rearrangement joins TRBV27 to TRBJ1-5, with 8 bases fitting TRBD1. This CDR3 has 14 residues. CDR1 is MNHEY and CDR2 is SMNVEV in the germline V gene (reference sequence). V lost 5 bases, J lost 5 bases, and 5 bases stayed unmatched. The CDR3 DNA reads as TGTGCCAGCAGTAGACAGGGGCAGGATCAGCCCCAGCATTTT. Protein product: CASSRQGQDQPQHF.

The V and J genes are TRBV6-5 and TRBJ2-1; no reliable D call. The ends were cut back, 6 bases at V and 7 bases at J, with 7 bases in the middle. The CDR3 has 11 amino acids. Germline CDR1 is MNHEY and CDR2 is SVGAGI. The CDR3 nucleotides read TGTGCCAGCAGCCGGCTAAATGAGCAGTTCTTC. Amino acids: CASSRLNEQFF.

The chain carries TRBV6-1 and TRBJ1-3; maybe TRBD1 (5 bases). Trimming shortened V by 3 bases and J by 0 bases, and 9 bases separated the two germline ends. CDR3 length equals 15 residues. CDR1 and CDR2 from the germline V gene are MNHNS and SASEGT. This CDR3 is CASSEGRLSGNTIYF. DNA of the CDR3: TGTGCCAGCAGTGAGGGACGGCTCTCTGGAAACACCATATATTTT.

As DNA, the CDR3 is TGTGCCAGCAGGTCGGGCCCCGGGACAGTATCCGGCTACACCTTC. This codes for CASRSGPGTVSGYTF. This sequence joins TRBV2 and TRBJ1-2, with TRBD1 matching over 7 bases. The CDR3 is 15 amino acids. The V segment lost 6 bases and the J segment 8 bases; nucleotides outside the gene matches: 15. The germline V gene encodes CDR1 SNHLY and CDR2 FYNNEI.